This T cell receptor beta chain was identified during a study of T cell responses to AZD1222 COVID-19 vaccine. Study-wide context: Doses given second, at about 4 or about 12 weeks, were pooled.

The method was immunoSEQ multiplex PCR; TCRdb's version includes in-frame clones alone and lacks a portion of them. The sample records 90,000 to 150,000 clones, approximately 90% being singletons. Turning to this clone: Its antigen is not known.

Germline CDR1 reads SGHRS; CDR2 reads YFSETQ. The CDR3 is 14 residues long. Trimming shortened V by 3 bases and J by 4 bases, and 10 bases separated the two germline ends. Study results and limitations: None of the repertoires were sampled until the peak T cell response had passed. Unmutated variant regions are reportedly targeted by nearly half of spike-specific TCRs.

The sample consisted of peripheral blood, taken on day 0 of AZD1222 vaccination. The receptor comes from an adult in good health. The rearrangement joins TRBV5-1 to TRBJ2-2; a weak D match, TRBD1 (6 bases). DNA for the CDR3: TGCGCCAGCAGCTCAGGGGCGGGCACCGGGGAGCTGTTTTTT. Protein sequence: CASSSGAGTGELFF.